The clone carrying this T cell receptor beta chain appeared once. The antigen is unknown. TCRdb re-called the 5' RACE reads with MiXCR, one entry per CDR3 protein. This table has fewer than 3,500 distinct CDR3 sequences, approximately 6.2% appearing once. Described time point: sample taken at primary tumor resection. Material for sequencing was whole RNA from tumor, nontumor lung or frozen PBMC, left unsorted. This entry is derived from a study of spatial heterogeneity in lung cancer. Study overall: Fewer alpha-chain than beta-chain sequences were consistently detected. The study, taken as a whole, reports: Higher tumor mutation counts went along with higher counts of expanded intratumoral alpha and beta TCRs. Alpha chains reached an estimated coverage of 6.5% to 7% of tumor T cells, and beta chains approximately 12%.

Trimming took off 9 bases at V and 1 base at J, with 16 bases between the two ends. Germline V gives CDR1 MNHNS, CDR2 SASEGT. CDR3 length: 15 amino acids. The gene calls are TRBV6-1 and TRBJ1-5; weak D call: TRBD1 (6 bases). The receptor was derived from a male donor with early-stage non-small cell lung cancer. The sample in question was lung tumor tissue, obtained at surgery. CDR3 in amino acids: CASNYGTTSNQPQHF. In DNA form, the CDR3 reads TGTGCCAGTAACTACGGGACAACCAGCAATCAGCCCCAGCATTTT.